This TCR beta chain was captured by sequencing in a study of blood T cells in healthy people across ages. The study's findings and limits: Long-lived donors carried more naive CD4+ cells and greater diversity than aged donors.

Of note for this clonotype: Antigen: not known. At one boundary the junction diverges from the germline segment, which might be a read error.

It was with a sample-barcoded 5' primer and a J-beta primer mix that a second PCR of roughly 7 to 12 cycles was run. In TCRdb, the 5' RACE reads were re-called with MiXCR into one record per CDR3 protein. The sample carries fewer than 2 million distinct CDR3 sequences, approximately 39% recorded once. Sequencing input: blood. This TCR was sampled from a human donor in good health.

CDR3 coding DNA: TGCGTCAGCAGCCAAGATTTCAAGGGAGTCTATGGCTACACCTTC. This gives the protein CVSSQDFKGVYGYTF. The chain is built from TRBV4-3 and TRBJ1-2; D gene ambiguous. CDR1 is LGHNA and CDR2 is YSLEER in the germline V gene. The CDR3 runs to 15 residues.